This is a list of T cell receptor beta chains from one sample in a study of immune evolution from preneoplasia to lung adenocarcinoma. Libraries were prepared by immunoSEQ multiplex PCR; TCRdb keeps only in-frame clonotypes and omits some of them. The sample has several thousand clones, 78% seen once. Material for sequencing was FFPE adjacent normal lung tissue. The source is a person aged 60-79 years with lung adenocarcinoma. CDR3s include the opening cysteine and the closing phenylalanine or tryptophan. The D gene is left open where the match is weak. Clone size is shown for a subset of rows, as once, few, many or a class of expanded clone.

J	V	size	D	DNA	CDR3
TRBJ2-1	TRBV7-8	.	TRBD2	TGTGCCAGCAGCTTAGCGGTCCAGCGGGAGGGGGGTACCTACAATGAGCAGTTCTTC	CASSLAVQREGGTYNEQFF
TRBJ1-1	TRBV29-1	.	.	TGCAGCGTTGTGCGACTCGCGGGGCTGGACACTGAAGCTTTCTTT	CSVVRLAGLDTEAFF
TRBJ1-4	TRBV27	.	.	TGTGCCAGCAGCCACGGCTATCGCGGGGGGATTAATGAAAAACTGTTTTTT	CASSHGYRGGINEKLFF
TRBJ2-2	TRBV5-4	.	.	TGTGCCAGCAGCTTGCTAGGGGACGGGGAGCTGTTTTTT	CASSLLGDGELFF
TRBJ1-3	TRBV4-1	.	TRBD1	TGCGCCAGCAGCCCCCACCCCAGGGGGTGGCCTGGAAACACCATATATTTT	CASSPHPRGWPGNTIYF
TRBJ2-1	TRBV11-2	.	TRBD1	TGTGCCAGCAGCAGGCGGACAGGGGGCGATCCATACAATGAGCAGTTCTTC	CASSRRTGGDPYNEQFF
TRBJ1-5	TRBV6-5	large	.	TGTGCCAGCAGGGGCGCGACAGGCAATCAGCCCCAGCATTTT	CASRGATGNQPQHF
TRBJ1-2	TRBV5-1	few	.	TGCGCCAGCAGCTTGGGTGGGACTCGCCTTAGCTATGGCTACACCTTC	CASSLGGTRLSYGYTF
TRBJ1-2	TRBV29-1	.	.	TGCAGCGTTGAAGAAAACCCAGGGAAGGGCTACACCTTC	CSVEENPGKGYTF
TRBJ1-1	TRBV18	.	.	TGTGCCAGCTCAACAATAGCCAGTTTGAACACTGAAGCTTTCTTT	CASSTIASLNTEAFF
TRBJ2-2	TRBV18	few	TRBD1	TGTGCCAGCTCACCGACAGGGGGGACGAACACCGGGGAGCTGTTTTTT	CASSPTGGTNTGELFF
TRBJ2-7	TRBV7-8	.	TRBD1	TGTGCCAGCAGCCCCCGGGACAGGGGCTTCTACGAGCAGTACTTC	CASSPRDRGFYEQYF
TRBJ2-7	TRBV5-1	once	TRBD2	TGCGCCAGCAGCTTAGTAGCGGGTTTTACCTACGAGCAGTACTTC	CASSLVAGFTYEQYF
TRBJ1-2	TRBV7-9	.	TRBD1	TGTGCCAGCAGCGAGGTTCGGGACAGAATTAACTATGGCTACACCTTC	CASSEVRDRINYGYTF
TRBJ2-7	TRBV6-5	.	.	TGTGCCAGCAGTTATAGAACGGATTCCTACGAGCAGTACTTC	CASSYRTDSYEQYF
TRBJ2-3	TRBV30	few	.	TGTGCCTGGATGTCTAGCGCCTACCTCACAGATACGCAGTATTTT	CAWMSSAYLTDTQYF
TRBJ2-3	TRBV5-4	.	.	TGTGCCAGCAGCTCGGGAACTAGCTCAGATACGCAGTATTTT	CASSSGTSSDTQYF
TRBJ2-1	TRBV4-1	.	.	TGCGCCAGCAGCCAAGATGGAAATGAGCAGTTCTTC	CASSQDGNEQFF
TRBJ2-1	TRBV4-1	.	TRBD2	TGCGCCAGCAGCCATCTTAGCGGGCCTTACACGGGCGATGAGCAGTTCTTC	CASSHLSGPYTGDEQFF
TRBJ1-5	TRBV28	few	.	TGTGCCAGCAGTCCCTTGGAGAGCAATCAGCCCCAGCATTTT	CASSPLESNQPQHF
TRBJ1-1	TRBV6-5	.	.	TGTGCCAGCAGTTACTTCAGGGACACTGAAGCTTTCTTT	CASSYFRDTEAFF
TRBJ2-1	TRBV5-1	once	.	TGCGCCAGCAGCTTAGCTGGACTCTCCTACAATGAGCAGTTCTTC	CASSLAGLSYNEQFF
TRBJ1-4	TRBV2	.	.	TGTGCCAGCAGCGCTCAGGGGCCGTCTAATGAAAAACTGTTTTTT	CASSAQGPSNEKLFF
TRBJ2-1	TRBV6-4	.	.	TGTGCCAGCAGTGAAGACAGTAGCTCCTACAATGAGCAGTTCTTC	CASSEDSSSYNEQFF
TRBJ2-3	TRBV28	once	TRBD2	TGTGCCAGCAGGACAACCGGTGGAGGTAGCGGGAGAGATACGCAGTATTTT	CASRTTGGGSGRDTQYF
TRBJ2-3	TRBV7-2	.	.	TGTGCCAGCAGCTCCCAGCAGAGGCCAGATACGCAGTATTTT	CASSSQQRPDTQYF
TRBJ2-7	TRBV28	.	TRBD1	TGTGCCAGCAGTTCCCCCGGGACAGACTACGAGCAGTACTTC	CASSSPGTDYEQYF
TRBJ2-1	TRBV10-3	once	TRBD2	TGTGCCATCAGAGCCGGGACTAGCGGCGATGAGCAGTTCTTC	CAIRAGTSGDEQFF